The next 3 T cell receptor beta chains were all read from a single sample in a study of Graves' ophthalmopathy and Graves' hyperthyroidism. The authors amplified TCR beta CDR3 regions from RNA transcripts. Second-round multiplex PCR came after a first-round RT-PCR that employed HTBI primers. MiXCR, applied by TCRdb to the multiplex PCR reads, yields one record per CDR3 protein. In the table there are about 380,000 distinct CDR3 sequences, approximately 15% of which are singletons. The specimen was peripheral blood. The receptors originated from a woman aged 18 to 35 with stable Graves' hyperthyroidism.

This clonotype occurred many times. This sequence joins TRBV10-3 and TRBJ2-2; D perhaps matches TRBD2 (5 bases). The germline V gene has CDR1 ENHRY and CDR2 SYGVKD. The CDR3 sequence is 13 residues long. Trimming cost V 10 bases and J 2 bases, with 11 bases left between them. The CDR3 nucleotides are TGTGCCACCCGGGATTATAACACCGGGGAGCTGTTTTTT. Its translation is CATRDYNTGELFF.

This clonotype was seen at least ten times. The rearrangement uses TRBV7-9 and TRBJ2-4; tentatively, D is TRBD1 or TRBD2 (5 bases each). Germline-derived CDR1 and CDR2 are SEHNR and FQNEAQ (reference sequence). The CDR3 has 14 residues. The V gene lost 5 bases and the J gene lost 9 bases, with 17 bases spanning the gap. Here the CDR3 reads CASSARDATGIQYF. In DNA, the CDR3 is TGTGCCAGCAGCGCCCGGGACGCCACGGGCATTCAGTACTTC.

The sample holds a few counts of this clonotype. The chain has TRBV6-1 and TRBJ2-2; 7 bases are a match to TRBD1. The length of the CDR3 is 16 residues. Germline CDR1 reads MNHNS; CDR2 reads SASEGT. Losses at the gene ends were 5 bases for V and 6 bases for J; bases not matched to a gene: 12. In DNA, the CDR3 is TGTGCCAGCAGTCCGGACAGGACGGTTTGGTCCGGGGAGCTGTTTTTT. Amino acids: CASSPDRTVWSGELFF.